Sequencing of this T cell receptor beta chain was carried out in a study of response to subunit inactivated influenza vaccine. This clonotype has more than one count but fewer than ten. TCRdb independently ran MiXCR on the RT-PCR reads; one entry per CDR3 protein. Of roughly 620,000 distinct CDR3 sequences in the sample, around 11% were seen once. J gave up 2 bases and V 1 base, and 5 bases lay outside the gene matches. Germline loops: CDR1 DFQATT, CDR2 SNEGSKA (reference sequence). The CDR3 spans 15 residues. The data also belong to a second study, concerning T cells expressing NK-cell markers. That study adds: TCR beta libraries carry UMIs added by 5'RACE template switching. Sorted CD3+CD56+NKG2C+, CD3+CD56+NKG2C- and CD3+CD56-NKG2C+ T cells provided the TCR beta repertoires. NKG2C+ dominant clonotype frequencies in roughly six donors were roughly 1.0-7.5% of CD8+ T cells. HCMV specificity was not established for the expanded NKG2C+ T cell clones.

The receptor was isolated from a man aged 45-65 years who received an inactivated influenza vaccine. V usage is TRBV20-1 and J usage is TRBJ2-7, with 10 bases matching TRBD2. Sequencing used PBMCs from blood, obtained on the day of vaccination. CDR3 residues: CSARVQREGAYEQYF. In nucleotides, the CDR3 is TGCAGTGCTAGAGTCCAGCGGGAGGGGGCCTACGAGCAGTACTTC.